This T cell receptor beta chain emerged from a study of cytomegalovirus exposure and HLA in healthy donors. Study conclusions and caveats: Trimming of TCR beta V- and J-genes showed a link, identified in a later analysis, to a missense DCLRE1C variant. An Asian-associated ancestry cluster reportedly showed fewer N-insertions than the approximately 690-donor mean in a later analysis.

The germline gives CDR1 KGHSH, CDR2 LQKENI. The CDR3 length is 15 residues. V was clipped by 0 bases and J by 3 bases, with 11 bases between them. Primers for the PCR totalled 60 Vbeta and 13 Jbeta. TCRdb keeps only in-frame clones here, not all; method: immunoSEQ multiplex PCR. The sample consists of about 150,000 clones, about 75% of them appearing once. To note about this clone: The target antigen is unknown.

Sequencing was performed on PBMCs. The V call is TRBV18, the J call TRBJ1-2; weak D call: TRBD1 (5 bases). The receptor comes from a man aged 18 to 30 in good health and CMV-seronegative. CDR3 DNA sequence: TGTGCCAGCTCACCACCCCCCTGGGGGGACTATGGCTACACCTTC. Residues: CASSPPPWGDYGYTF.